The clone carrying this TCR beta chain was found a few times. The antigen is undetermined. These data come from a study of T-cell memory formation after mild COVID-19. Regarding the study as a whole: Contracting CD8+ clones were enriched in EMRA, CD4+ mainly in CM and EM. Clones that contracted from day 15 to 85 had balanced CD4/CD8; later expanders were CD4+ biased.

CDR3 length equals 14 residues. Germline V gene sequence: CDR1 KGHDR, CDR2 SFDVKD. The V and J ends lost 7 bases and 4 bases respectively, with 15 bases between them. After 5'RACE with constant-segment primers, TCR alpha and TCR beta cDNA libraries carrying sample barcodes and UMIs were obtained. TCRdb passed the 5' RACE reads through MiXCR, listing each CDR3 protein once. There are 550,000 to 700,000 distinct CDR3 sequences in the sample; under 20% occur only once, and approximately 12% lies in the top ten. The TCR was taken from an adult woman who had mild COVID-19 (a few samples of this study predate the infection). Cell type and time point are not known. The rearrangement uses TRBV24-1 and TRBJ1-1; a possible D gene is TRBD1 (6 bases). The sequenced material came from PBMCs or a T cell subset sorted from them (not recorded which). In DNA form, the CDR3 reads TGTGCCACCAGCGAAGGGGGGTTAAGCACTGAAGCTTTCTTT. Amino acid sequence: CATSEGGLSTEAFF.